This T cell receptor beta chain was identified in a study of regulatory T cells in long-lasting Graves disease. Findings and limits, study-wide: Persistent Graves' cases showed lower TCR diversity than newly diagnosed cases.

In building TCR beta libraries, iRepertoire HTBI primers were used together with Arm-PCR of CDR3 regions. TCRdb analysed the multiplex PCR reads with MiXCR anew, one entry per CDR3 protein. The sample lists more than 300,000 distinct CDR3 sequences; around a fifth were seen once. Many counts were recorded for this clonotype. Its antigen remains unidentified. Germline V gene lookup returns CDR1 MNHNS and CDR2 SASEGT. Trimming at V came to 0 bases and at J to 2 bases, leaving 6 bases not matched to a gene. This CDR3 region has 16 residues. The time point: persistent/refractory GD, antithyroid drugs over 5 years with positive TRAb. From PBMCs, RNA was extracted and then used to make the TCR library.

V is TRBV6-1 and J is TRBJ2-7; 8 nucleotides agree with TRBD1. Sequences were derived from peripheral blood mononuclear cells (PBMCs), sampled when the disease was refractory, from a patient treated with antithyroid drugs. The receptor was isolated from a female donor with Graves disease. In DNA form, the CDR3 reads TGTGCCAGCAGTGAAGCTTCCGGGACAGGCCCCTACGAGCAGTACTTC. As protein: CASSEASGTGPYEQYF.